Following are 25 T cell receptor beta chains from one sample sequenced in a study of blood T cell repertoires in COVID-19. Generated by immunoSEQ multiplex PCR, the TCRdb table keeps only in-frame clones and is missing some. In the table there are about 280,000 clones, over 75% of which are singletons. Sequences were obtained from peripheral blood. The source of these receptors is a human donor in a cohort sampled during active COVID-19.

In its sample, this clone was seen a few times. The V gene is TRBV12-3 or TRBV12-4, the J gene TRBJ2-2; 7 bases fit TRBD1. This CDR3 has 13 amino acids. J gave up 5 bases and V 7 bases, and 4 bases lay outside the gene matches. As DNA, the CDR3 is TGTGCCAGCAACCTGGGACAGACCGGGGAGCTGTTTTTT. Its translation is CASNLGQTGELFF.

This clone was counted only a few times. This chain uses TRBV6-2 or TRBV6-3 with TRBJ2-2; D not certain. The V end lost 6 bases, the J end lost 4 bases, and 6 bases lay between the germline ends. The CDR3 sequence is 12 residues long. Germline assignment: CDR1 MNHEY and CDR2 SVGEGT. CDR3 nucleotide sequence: TGTGCCAGCAGCTTCCTCACCGGGGAGCTGTTTTTT. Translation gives CASSFLTGELFF.

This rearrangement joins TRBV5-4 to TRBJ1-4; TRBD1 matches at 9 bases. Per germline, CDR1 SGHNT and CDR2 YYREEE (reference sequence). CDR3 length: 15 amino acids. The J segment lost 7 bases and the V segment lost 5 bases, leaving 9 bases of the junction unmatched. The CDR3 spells CASSNTGTGTEKLFF. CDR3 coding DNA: TGTGCCAGCAGTAATACCGGGACAGGGACTGAAAAACTGTTTTTT. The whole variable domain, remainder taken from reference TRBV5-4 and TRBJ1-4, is ETGVTQSPTHLIKTRGQQVTLRCSSQSGHNTVSWYQQALGQGPQFIFQYYREEENGRGNFPPRFSGLQFPNYSSELNVNALELDDSALYLCASSNTGTGTEKLFFGSGTQLSVL.

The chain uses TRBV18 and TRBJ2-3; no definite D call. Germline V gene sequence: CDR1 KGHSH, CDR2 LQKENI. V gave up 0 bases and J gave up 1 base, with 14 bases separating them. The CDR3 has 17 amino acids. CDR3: CASSPPEARPGTDTQYF. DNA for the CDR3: TGTGCCAGCTCACCACCCGAAGCTAGACCTGGCACAGATACGCAGTATTTT.

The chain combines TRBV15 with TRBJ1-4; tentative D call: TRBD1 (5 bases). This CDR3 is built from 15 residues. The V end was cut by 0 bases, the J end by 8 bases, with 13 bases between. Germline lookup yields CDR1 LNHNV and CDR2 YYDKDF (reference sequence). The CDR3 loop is CATSRDGGGIEKLFF. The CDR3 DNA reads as TGTGCCACCAGCAGAGATGGGGGGGGTATAGAAAAACTGTTTTTT. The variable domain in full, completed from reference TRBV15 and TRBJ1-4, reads DAMVIQNPRYQVTQFGKPVTLSCSQTLNHNVMYWYQQKSSQAPKLLFHYYDKDFNNEADTPDNFQSRRPNTSFCFLDIRSPGLGDTAMYLCATSRDGGGIEKLFFGSGTQLSVL.

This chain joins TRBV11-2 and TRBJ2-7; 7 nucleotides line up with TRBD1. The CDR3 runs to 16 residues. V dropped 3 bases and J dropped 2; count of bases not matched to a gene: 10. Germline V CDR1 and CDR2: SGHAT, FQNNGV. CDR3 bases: TGTGCCAGCAGCTTTCTAAGGACAGGAGCTACCTACGAGCAGTACTTC. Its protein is CASSFLRTGATYEQYF. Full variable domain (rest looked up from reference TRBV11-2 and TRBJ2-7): EAGVAQSPRYKIIEKRQSVAFWCNPISGHATLYWYQQILGQGPKLLIQFQNNGVVDDSQLPKDRFSAERLKGVDSTLKIQPAKLEDSAVYLCASSFLRTGATYEQYFGPGTRLTVT.

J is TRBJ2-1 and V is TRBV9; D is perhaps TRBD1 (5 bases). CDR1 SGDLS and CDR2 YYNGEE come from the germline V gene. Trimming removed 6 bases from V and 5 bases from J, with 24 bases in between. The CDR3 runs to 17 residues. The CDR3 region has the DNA TGTGCCAGCACCCTTCTTTCAGGGTTGGGGTCTGACAATGAGCAGTTCTTC. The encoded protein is CASTLLSGLGSDNEQFF.

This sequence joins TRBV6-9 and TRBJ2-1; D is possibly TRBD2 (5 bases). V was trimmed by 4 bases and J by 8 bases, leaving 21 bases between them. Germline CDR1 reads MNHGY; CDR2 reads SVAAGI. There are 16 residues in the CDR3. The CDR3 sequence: CASSSADSAVTYEQFF. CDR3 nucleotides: TGTGCCAGCAGTTCCGCGGACTCGGCAGTAACTTATGAGCAGTTCTTC.

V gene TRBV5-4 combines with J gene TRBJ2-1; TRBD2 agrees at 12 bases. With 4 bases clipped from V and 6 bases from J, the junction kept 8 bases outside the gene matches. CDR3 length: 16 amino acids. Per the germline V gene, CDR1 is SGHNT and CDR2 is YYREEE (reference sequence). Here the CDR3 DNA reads TGTGCCAGCAGCACTGATGGACTAGCGGGATTCAATGAGCAGTTCTTC. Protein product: CASSTDGLAGFNEQFF.

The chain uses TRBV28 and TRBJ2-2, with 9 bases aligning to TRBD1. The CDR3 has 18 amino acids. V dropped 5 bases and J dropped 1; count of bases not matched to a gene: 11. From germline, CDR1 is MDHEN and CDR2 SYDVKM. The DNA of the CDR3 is TGTGCCAGCAGTATAACCGGGACAGGGTTTATGAACACCGGGGAGCTGTTTTTT. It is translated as CASSITGTGFMNTGELFF.

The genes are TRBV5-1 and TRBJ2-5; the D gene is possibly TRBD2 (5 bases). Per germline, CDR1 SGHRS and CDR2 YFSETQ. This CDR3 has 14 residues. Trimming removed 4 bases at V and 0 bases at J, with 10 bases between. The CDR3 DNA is TGCGCCAGCAGCGAAAGCGGCCACCAAGAGACCCAGTACTTC. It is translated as CASSESGHQETQYF.

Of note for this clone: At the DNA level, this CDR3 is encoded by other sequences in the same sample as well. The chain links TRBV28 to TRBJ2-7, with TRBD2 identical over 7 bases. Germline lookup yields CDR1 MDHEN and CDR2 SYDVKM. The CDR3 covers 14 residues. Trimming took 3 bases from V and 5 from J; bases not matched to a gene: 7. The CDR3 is CASSLREYGNEQYF. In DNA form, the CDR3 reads TGTGCCAGCAGTTTGCGGGAGTACGGAAACGAGCAGTACTTC.

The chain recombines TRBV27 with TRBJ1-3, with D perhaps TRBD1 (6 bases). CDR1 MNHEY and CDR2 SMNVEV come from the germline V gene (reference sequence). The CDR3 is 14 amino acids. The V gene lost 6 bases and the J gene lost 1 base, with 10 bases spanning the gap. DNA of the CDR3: TGTGCCAGCAGCCCACAGGGATCTGGAAACACCATATATTTT. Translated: CASSPQGSGNTIYF.

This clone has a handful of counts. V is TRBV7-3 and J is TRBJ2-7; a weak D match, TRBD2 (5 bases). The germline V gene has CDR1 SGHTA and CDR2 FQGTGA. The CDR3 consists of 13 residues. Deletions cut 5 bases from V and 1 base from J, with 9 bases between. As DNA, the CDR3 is TGTGCCAGCAGCCCCCGGGGATCCTACGAGCAGTACTTC. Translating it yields CASSPRGSYEQYF.

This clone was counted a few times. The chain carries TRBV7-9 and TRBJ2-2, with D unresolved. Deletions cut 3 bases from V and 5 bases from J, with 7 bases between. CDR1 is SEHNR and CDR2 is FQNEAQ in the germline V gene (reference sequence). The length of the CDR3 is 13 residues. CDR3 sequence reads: CASSFPDTGELFF. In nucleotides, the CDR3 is TGTGCCAGCAGCTTCCCAGATACCGGGGAGCTGTTTTTT.

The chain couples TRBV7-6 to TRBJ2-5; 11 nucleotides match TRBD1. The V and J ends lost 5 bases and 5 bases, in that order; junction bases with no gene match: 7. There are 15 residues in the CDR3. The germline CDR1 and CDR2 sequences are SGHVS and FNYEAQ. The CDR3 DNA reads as TGTGCCAGCAGCACATGGACAGGGGGCGCGGAGACCCAGTACTTC. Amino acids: CASSTWTGGAETQYF.

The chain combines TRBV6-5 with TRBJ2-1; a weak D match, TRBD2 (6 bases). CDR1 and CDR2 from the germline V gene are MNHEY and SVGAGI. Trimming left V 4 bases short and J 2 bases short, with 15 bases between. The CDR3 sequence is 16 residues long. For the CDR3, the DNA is TGTGCCAGCAGTTCCGAGGCGGGATTTACCTACAATGAGCAGTTCTTC. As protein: CASSSEAGFTYNEQFF.

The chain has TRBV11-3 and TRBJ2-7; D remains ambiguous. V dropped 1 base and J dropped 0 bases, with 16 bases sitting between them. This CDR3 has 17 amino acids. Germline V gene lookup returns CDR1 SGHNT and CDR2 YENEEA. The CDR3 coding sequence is TGTGCCAGCAGCTTAGCCGAGCCTCTTACTTCCTCCTACGAGCAGTACTTC. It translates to CASSLAEPLTSSYEQYF.

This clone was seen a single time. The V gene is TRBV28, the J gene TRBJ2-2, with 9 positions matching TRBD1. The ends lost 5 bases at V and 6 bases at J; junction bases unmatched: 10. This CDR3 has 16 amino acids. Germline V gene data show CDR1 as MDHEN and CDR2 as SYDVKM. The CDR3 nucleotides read TGTGCCAGCAGTCTAGGGGGACAGGGATGGGCCGGGGAGCTGTTTTTT. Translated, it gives CASSLGGQGWAGELFF. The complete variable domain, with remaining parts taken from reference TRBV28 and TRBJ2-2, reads DVKVTQSSRYLVKRTGEKVFLECVQDMDHENMFWYRQDPGLGLRLIYFSYDVKMKEKGDIPEGYSVSREKKERFSLILESASTNQTSMYLCASSLGGQGWAGELFFGEGSRLTVL.

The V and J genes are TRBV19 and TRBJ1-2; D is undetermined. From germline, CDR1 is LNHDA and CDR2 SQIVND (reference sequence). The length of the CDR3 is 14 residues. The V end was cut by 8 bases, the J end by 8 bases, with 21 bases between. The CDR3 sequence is CASADNGHIYGYTF. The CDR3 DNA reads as TGTGCCAGTGCCGACAATGGCCACATCTACGGCTACACCTTC.

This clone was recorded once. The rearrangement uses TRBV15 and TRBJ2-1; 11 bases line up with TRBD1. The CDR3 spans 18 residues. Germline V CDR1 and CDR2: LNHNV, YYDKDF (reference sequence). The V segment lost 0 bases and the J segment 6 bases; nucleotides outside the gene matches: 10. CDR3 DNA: TGTGCCACCAGCAGAGATAGGTGGGGGACAGGGGGTGGCAATGAGCAGTTCTTC. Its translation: CATSRDRWGTGGGNEQFF.

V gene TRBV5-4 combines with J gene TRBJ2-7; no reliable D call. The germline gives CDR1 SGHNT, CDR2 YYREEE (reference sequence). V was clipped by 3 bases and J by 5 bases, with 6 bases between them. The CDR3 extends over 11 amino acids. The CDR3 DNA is TGTGCCAGCAGCTGGCGGAACGAGCAGTACTTC. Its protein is CASSWRNEQYF.

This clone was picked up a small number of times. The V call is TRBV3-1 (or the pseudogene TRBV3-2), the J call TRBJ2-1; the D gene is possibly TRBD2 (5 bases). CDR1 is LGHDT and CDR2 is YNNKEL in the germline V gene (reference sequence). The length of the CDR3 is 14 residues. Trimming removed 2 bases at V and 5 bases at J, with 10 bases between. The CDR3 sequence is CASSQPGWNNEQFF. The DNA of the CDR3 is TGTGCCAGCAGCCAACCGGGATGGAACAATGAGCAGTTCTTC.

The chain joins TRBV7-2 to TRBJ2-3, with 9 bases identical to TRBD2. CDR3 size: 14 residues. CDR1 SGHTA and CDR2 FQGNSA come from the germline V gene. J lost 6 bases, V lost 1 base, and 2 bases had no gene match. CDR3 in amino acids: CASSLVAGVDTQYF. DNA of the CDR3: TGTGCCAGCAGCTTAGTAGCGGGAGTGGATACGCAGTATTTT.

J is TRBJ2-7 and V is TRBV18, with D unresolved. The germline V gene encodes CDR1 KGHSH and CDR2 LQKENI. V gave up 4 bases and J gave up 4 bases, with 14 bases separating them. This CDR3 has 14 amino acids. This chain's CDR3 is CASSRSPVGYEQYF. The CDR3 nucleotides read TGTGCCAGCTCACGATCACCGGTCGGGTACGAGCAGTACTTC.